The rows below give T cell receptor beta chains drawn from one sample of a study of cytomegalovirus exposure and HLA in healthy donors. TCRdb's copy holds only in-frame clones and misses some; the assay was immunoSEQ multiplex PCR. The table lists about 130,000 clones, 75% to 85% of them singletons. Sequencing used PBMCs. These receptors all stem from a man aged 45-60 years in good health and CMV-seronegative. Each CDR3 is given with its conserved first and last residue. D genes are given only for firm matches. A row's size may be missing; if present it is once, few, many or a size class.

V	size	length	J	D	DNA	CDR3
TRBV4-3	NA	16	TRBJ2-1	TRBD2	TGCGCCAGCAGCCAAGATCGGACTAGCGAGTACAATGAGCAGTTCTTC	CASSQDRTSEYNEQFF
TRBV5-1	few	15	TRBJ1-1	NA	TGCGCCAGCAGCCCGATTACAGGGTTTAGCACTGAAGCTTTCTTT	CASSPITGFSTEAFF
TRBV4-3	NA	13	TRBJ1-2	NA	TGCGCCAGCAGCCAAGATCCCGGCTATGGCTACACCTTC	CASSQDPGYGYTF
TRBV19	NA	14	TRBJ1-1	NA	TGTGCCAGTAGTATCGGGGGGCGGGGCACTGAAGCTTTCTTT	CASSIGGRGTEAFF
TRBV4-2	NA	14	TRBJ2-7	NA	TGTGCCAGCAGCCCCGGGGGAAGTGCTTACGAGCAGTACTTC	CASSPGGSAYEQYF
TRBV14	NA	15	TRBJ1-2	TRBD1	TGTGCCAGCAGCCGACAGGGGACAGGGGTGGATGGCTACACCTTC	CASSRQGTGVDGYTF
TRBV12-1	NA	13	TRBJ2-7	NA	TGTGCCAGCAGCTTTGCGCGGGATTGGGAGCAGTACTTC	CASSFARDWEQYF
TRBV5-6	NA	13	TRBJ2-1	NA	TGTGCCAGCAGCTTGGAAGGACTCCGGGAGCAGTTCTTC	CASSLEGLREQFF
TRBV6-1	NA	12	TRBJ1-2	NA	TGTGCCAGCAGTCTAGGACAGCTCGACTACACCTTC	CASSLGQLDYTF
TRBV9	NA	15	TRBJ1-1	NA	TGTGCCAGCAGCGTTAGCGGGGGCGCCCACACTGAAGCTTTCTTT	CASSVSGGAHTEAFF
TRBV4-3	few	14	TRBJ1-5	NA	TGCGCCAGCAGCCAAGATGATCGGGGGCAGCCCCAGCATTTT	CASSQDDRGQPQHF
TRBV2	NA	16	TRBJ2-6	NA	TGTGCCAGCAGTGACCCTGCCCGGTCTGGGGCCAACGTCCTGACTTTC	CASSDPARSGANVLTF
TRBV18	once	16	TRBJ1-1	NA	TGTGCCAGCTCACAAAACAACGGACAGATAAACACTGAAGCTTTCTTT	CASSQNNGQINTEAFF
TRBV28	NA	14	TRBJ1-1	NA	TGTGCCAGCAGTCTCACTCAGGGGAACACTGAAGCTTTCTTT	CASSLTQGNTEAFF
TRBV4-3	NA	15	TRBJ2-7	TRBD1	TGCGCCAGCAGCCAAGGAACAGGGGGTGACTACGAGCAGTACTTC	CASSQGTGGDYEQYF
TRBV18	NA	13	TRBJ1-2	NA	TGTGCCAGCTCAACAATTCTCCTCTATGGCTACACCTTC	CASSTILLYGYTF
TRBV19	once	12	TRBJ1-2	NA	TGTGCCAGTAAACGGCTAGGGGATGGCTACACCTTC	CASKRLGDGYTF
TRBV30	NA	17	TRBJ2-7	NA	TGTGCCTGGAGTGCCGGATGGGTGACGACTCTGACCTACGAGCAGTACTTC	CAWSAGWVTTLTYEQYF
TRBV5-1	NA	17	TRBJ2-3	TRBD2	TGCGCCAGCAGCTTTGGACTAGCGGGGATTTTAACAGATACGCAGTATTTT	CASSFGLAGILTDTQYF
TRBV18	NA	15	TRBJ1-5	TRBD1	TGTGCCAGCTCACCACGGACAGGGGGCAATCAGCCCCAGCATTTT	CASSPRTGGNQPQHF
TRBV5-1	NA	15	TRBJ2-7	NA	TGCGCCAGCAGCTTGGTCGGGGGGCCTAGCTACGAGCAGTACTTC	CASSLVGGPSYEQYF
TRBV6-5	NA	14	TRBJ1-5	TRBD1	TGTGCCAGCAGAGCAGGGGGTGGCAATCAGCCCCAGCATTTT	CASRAGGGNQPQHF
TRBV5-1	NA	14	TRBJ1-2	TRBD1	TGCGCCAGCTGTCCGGGACAGGGAGAGAATGGCTACACCTTC	CASCPGQGENGYTF
TRBV27	NA	15	TRBJ1-2	NA	TGTGCCAGCAGTCCCCTAGGTCAGAATCACTATGGCTACACCTTC	CASSPLGQNHYGYTF